A single sample is the source of the 29 T cell receptor beta chains below, sequenced in a study of blood T cell repertoires in COVID-19. The table came from immunoSEQ multiplex PCR; TCRdb's copy has only in-frame clones and leaves some out. The sample includes about half a million clones, 70% to 90% of them seen just once. Sequencing input: peripheral blood. The receptors derive from a human donor in a cohort sampled during active COVID-19.

J is TRBJ2-1 and V is TRBV7-8, with TRBD2 matching 7 bases. The germline V gene encodes CDR1 SGHVS and CDR2 FQNEAQ. The CDR3 consists of 18 residues. V lost 1 base and J lost 1; bases outside the gene matches: 10. The CDR3 spells CASSLVVPSGSSYNEQFF. The CDR3 coding sequence is TGTGCCAGCAGCTTAGTAGTCCCTAGCGGTTCTTCCTACAATGAGCAGTTCTTC.

The table lists this clone with a few counts. This chain joins TRBV28 and TRBJ1-1, with a weak D call TRBD1 (6 bases). The CDR3 loop spans 13 amino acids. V lost 5 bases and J lost 3, with 10 bases in between. The V gene's germline CDR1 is MDHEN and CDR2 SYDVKM. The chain's CDR3 is CASSPGAYTEAFF. The CDR3 DNA follows: TGTGCCAGCAGTCCAGGGGCTTACACTGAAGCTTTCTTT.

The table lists this clone with a count of one. This chain uses TRBV2 with TRBJ2-3, with D unresolved. With 8 bases removed from V and 2 bases from J, the gap between germline ends came to 14 bases. This CDR3 comprises 14 residues. CDR1 and CDR2 from the germline V gene are SNHLY and FYNNEI. CDR3 nucleotide sequence: TGTGCCAGCCCCGCCCTAAGCAACACAGATACGCAGTATTTT. This codes for CASPALSNTDTQYF.

This rearrangement joins TRBV5-1 to TRBJ1-1, with 7 bases identical to TRBD1. Germline loops: CDR1 SGHRS, CDR2 YFSETQ. V shed 4 bases, J shed 9 bases, and the junction held 12 bases outside the gene matches. The CDR3 covers 14 residues. The CDR3 DNA is TGCGCCAGCAGCGCCACAGGGGCCCAAGGACAAGCTTTCTTT. It is translated as CASSATGAQGQAFF.

The gene calls are TRBV20-1 and TRBJ2-5; 9 bases align to TRBD2. J gave up 1 base and V 3 bases, and 6 bases lay outside the gene matches. The CDR3 is made up of 15 amino acids. Germline V lookup: CDR1 DFQATT, CDR2 SNEGSKA (reference sequence). CDR3 bases: TGCAGTGCTAGTGGCGGGAGGGCCTCCCAAGAGACCCAGTACTTC. Amino acid sequence: CSASGGRASQETQYF.

The V gene is TRBV21-1, the J gene TRBJ2-1; TRBD2 is the table's D call, not checked against the DNA. TRBV21-1 has pseudogene status. CDR3 length: 15 residues. CDR3 sequence (DNA): TGTGCCAGCTCCCGGGACTATCAGCCCTACAATGAGCAGTTCTTC. Its protein is CASSRDYQPYNEQFF.

As to this clone: This sequence may be a read error, since a much larger clone differs from it by one base. V gene TRBV11-2 combines with J gene TRBJ1-1; no firm D call. Germline V gives CDR1 SGHAT, CDR2 FQNNGV. The CDR3 has 13 amino acids. V was clipped by 4 bases and J by 3 bases, with 9 bases between them. CDR3 region: CASSSQRDTEAFF. In nucleotides, the CDR3 is TGTGCCAGCAGCTCACAACGGGACACTGAAGCTTTCTTT.

On this clone itself: Other DNA sequences within the sample encode an identical CDR3. The chain carries TRBV24-1 and TRBJ2-5; 9 bases map to TRBD1. The CDR3 spans 15 residues. V was pared by 2 bases and J by 1 base, with 1 base of the junction left unmatched. Germline V gene lookup returns CDR1 KGHDR and CDR2 SFDVKD. CDR3 loop: CATSDSGQGQETQYF. As DNA, the CDR3 is TGTGCCACCAGTGATTCGGGACAGGGCCAAGAGACCCAGTACTTC.

J is TRBJ2-7 and V is TRBV7-6; 8 bases agree with TRBD2. The germline gives CDR1 SGHVS, CDR2 FNYEAQ. The CDR3 totals 13 residues. V shed 2 bases and J 6 bases; nucleotides not matched to a gene: 3. In DNA, the CDR3 is TGTGCCAGCAGCTTACCGACTAGCGCCGAGCAGTACTTC. Translated, it gives CASSLPTSAEQYF.

CDR3 nucleotides: TGTGCCACCAGCCTCAGGGGCCGTGGTTTGAACACTGAAGCTTTCTTT. Its protein is CATSLRGRGLNTEAFF. The rearrangement uses TRBV15 and TRBJ1-1; possibly TRBD1 for D (6 bases). Germline V gene lookup returns CDR1 LNHNV and CDR2 YYDKDF (reference sequence). The CDR3 spans 16 residues. The V end lost 5 bases, the J end lost 0 bases, and 16 bases lay between the germline ends.

The J gene is TRBJ1-1, the V gene TRBV27, with D possibly being TRBD1 (6 bases). The V end lost 4 bases, the J end lost 7 bases, and 16 bases lay between the germline ends. This CDR3 is built from 14 residues. Germline V gene data show CDR1 as MNHEY and CDR2 as SMNVEV (reference sequence). The CDR3 nucleotides are TGTGCCAGCAGTTCAATACAGGGCGACGATGAAGCTTTCTTT. This translates into CASSSIQGDDEAFF.

The V gene is TRBV4-1, the J gene TRBJ2-7, with 7 bases fitting TRBD2. This CDR3 region has 16 residues. Germline CDR1 reads MGHRA; CDR2 reads YSYEKL. Germline trimming cut 0 bases from V and 3 bases from J; bases unmatched to any gene: 8. CDR3 in DNA: TGCGCCAGCAGCCAAGAAGTGAGCCTAGCGGTCTACGAGCAGTACTTC. Protein sequence: CASSQEVSLAVYEQYF.

This chain uses TRBV6-1 with TRBJ2-2, with 9 nucleotides matching TRBD2. CDR3 length: 13 residues. Germline V gives CDR1 MNHNS, CDR2 SASEGT. V was clipped by 2 bases and J by 8 bases; unmatched bases: 0. The CDR3 is CASSELAGGELFF. CDR3 in DNA: TGTGCCAGCAGTGAACTAGCGGGGGGGGAGCTGTTTTTT.

V usage is TRBV7-2 and J usage is TRBJ1-1; 10 bases are shared with TRBD1. Trimming cost V 5 bases and J 3 bases; bases outside gene matches: 9. CDR3 length equals 16 residues. In germline, CDR1 is SGHTA, CDR2 FQGNSA. The DNA for the CDR3 is TGTGCCAGCAGCCTGACAGGGGGCGACCGGCACACTGAAGCTTTCTTT. Its protein is CASSLTGGDRHTEAFF.

The chain joins TRBV19 to TRBJ2-1; perhaps TRBD1 as D (5 bases). CDR3 length equals 15 residues. Deletions cut 7 bases from V and 7 bases from J, with 20 bases between. CDR1 and CDR2 from the germline V gene are LNHDA and SQIVND (reference sequence). CDR3 protein: CASTAGIFRDNEQFF. CDR3 nucleotides: TGTGCCAGTACCGCCGGTATATTCAGGGATAATGAGCAGTTCTTC.

Note on this clone: Other DNA sequences in this sample translate to the same CDR3. The chain uses TRBV10-3 and TRBJ2-5, with TRBD1 identical over 10 bases. The CDR3 consists of 14 residues. The V segment lost 6 bases and the J segment 4 bases; nucleotides outside the gene matches: 5. Germline-derived CDR1 and CDR2 are ENHRY and SYGVKD. CDR3 sequence: CAIRGDRGGETQYF. For the CDR3, the DNA is TGTGCCATCAGGGGGGACAGGGGTGGAGAGACCCAGTACTTC.

J is TRBJ1-5 and V is TRBV7-9; 7 bases match TRBD1. Germline CDR1 reads SEHNR; CDR2 reads FQNEAQ (reference sequence). After removal of 4 bases from V and 3 bases from J, the junction contained 3 bases not matched to a gene. The CDR3 runs 14 residues. CDR3 nucleotide sequence: TGTGCCAGCAGCTCGGGACAGCCCAATCAGCCCCAGCATTTT. Amino acid sequence: CASSSGQPNQPQHF.

The chain couples TRBV7-2 to TRBJ1-4, with 9 bases fitting TRBD1. This CDR3 has 13 residues. Trimming cost V 8 bases and J 8 bases; bases outside gene matches: 6. Germline CDR1 SGHTA, CDR2 FQGNSA. The CDR3 sequence is CASRTTGGEKLFF. The CDR3 DNA is TGTGCCAGCCGAACGACAGGGGGGGAAAAACTGTTTTTT.

The genes are TRBV19 and TRBJ1-2, with D tentatively TRBD1 (6 bases). V lost 5 bases to trimming and J lost 3 bases, with 16 bases between them. The CDR3 is 15 residues long. Germline CDR1 is LNHDA and CDR2 is SQIVND (reference sequence). The CDR3 region is CASSALQGSDYGYTF. CDR3 in DNA: TGTGCCAGTAGTGCGTTACAGGGTTCCGACTATGGCTACACCTTC.

The chain joins TRBV14 to TRBJ2-6, with 9 bases matching TRBD1. The germline V gene encodes CDR1 SGHDN and CDR2 FVKESK. The J segment lost 0 bases and the V segment lost 3 bases, leaving 9 bases of the junction unmatched. This CDR3 is built from 19 residues. The CDR3 nucleotides are TGTGCCAGCAGCCAGAGATTGGGACAGGGTCTCTCTGGGGCCAACGTCCTGACTTTC. Protein: CASSQRLGQGLSGANVLTF.

This clone was found once. The chain links TRBV27 to TRBJ1-5; unclear D gene. Germline V gives CDR1 MNHEY, CDR2 SMNVEV (reference sequence). Trimming stripped 3 bases from V and 7 bases from J, with 13 bases between. The CDR3 is made up of 14 amino acids. CDR3 sequence: CASSLGGPPQPQHF. CDR3 bases: TGTGCCAGCAGTTTGGGAGGGCCACCCCAGCCCCAGCATTTT.

The chain joins TRBV19 to TRBJ2-3; TRBD1 aligns across 7 bases. With 4 bases clipped from V and 0 bases from J, the junction kept 7 bases outside the gene matches. CDR1 is LNHDA, CDR2 SQIVND, per germline (reference sequence). This CDR3 is 16 amino acids long. CDR3 sequence reads: CASSTNPTGSTDTQYF. The CDR3 DNA follows: TGTGCCAGTAGTACTAACCCGACAGGGAGCACAGATACGCAGTATTTT.

The gene calls are TRBV5-1 and TRBJ1-2, with 9 nucleotides matching TRBD1. V was pared by 0 bases and J by 4 bases, with 4 bases of the junction left unmatched. This CDR3 has 15 residues. The germline CDR1 and CDR2 sequences are SGHRS and YFSETQ. CDR3 region: CASSLGGQGFYGYTF. The CDR3 region has the DNA TGCGCCAGCAGCTTGGGAGGACAGGGGTTCTATGGCTACACCTTC.

CDR3 amino acids: CASSPAGHQEETQYF. The CDR3 nucleotides read TGTGCCAGCAGTCCAGCGGGCCACCAGGAGGAGACCCAGTACTTC. The chain links TRBV7-6 to TRBJ2-5, with a possible D match to TRBD2 (6 bases). Looked up from germline, CDR1 is SGHVS and CDR2 is FNYEAQ. Trimming removed 6 bases from V and 5 bases from J, with 19 bases in between. The CDR3 runs 15 residues.

This clone occurred many times. This chain uses TRBV7-2 with TRBJ2-3; D possibly corresponds to TRBD1 (7 bases). CDR1 and CDR2 from the germline V gene are SGHTA and FQGNSA. The CDR3 has 14 amino acids. Deletions cut 5 bases from V and 3 bases from J, with 12 bases between. The CDR3 DNA sequence: TGTGCCAGCAGCACCTCAGGGGGGACAGATACGCAGTATTTT. It encodes CASSTSGGTDTQYF. The full variable domain, its missing parts supplied by reference TRBV7-2 and TRBJ2-3, is GAGVSQSPSNKVTEKGKDVELRCDPISGHTALYWYRQSLGQGLEFLIYFQGNSAPDKSGLPSDRFSAERTGGSVSTLTIQRTQQEDSAVYLCASSTSGGTDTQYFGPGTRLTVL.

The V call is TRBV10-3, the J call TRBJ1-2; 7 bases are shared with TRBD1. There are 15 residues in the CDR3. The V gene end was trimmed by 4 bases and the J gene end by 1 base; junction bases not matched to a gene: 6. CDR1 is ENHRY, CDR2 SYGVKD, per germline. Here the CDR3 DNA reads TGTGCCATCAGTGTTGATAGGGGGCGTAACTATGGCTACACCTTC. Residues: CAISVDRGRNYGYTF.

The chain combines TRBV11-3 with TRBJ2-7, with a possible D match to TRBD2 (5 bases). V lost 5 bases and J lost 3, with 14 bases in between. The germline V gene encodes CDR1 SGHNT and CDR2 YENEEA. The CDR3 is made up of 14 amino acids. The CDR3 sequence: CASSPSLLVYEQYF. CDR3 DNA: TGTGCCAGCAGCCCGTCCTTACTAGTCTACGAGCAGTACTTC.

V gene TRBV5-1 combines with J gene TRBJ2-1; 9 bases fit TRBD2. The trim removed 0 bases at V and 6 bases at J, leaving 4 bases unmatched. The CDR3 loop spans 15 amino acids. Germline CDR1 SGHRS, CDR2 YFSETQ. The DNA of the CDR3 is TGCGCCAGCAGCTTGGGTGTAGCGGGAGTCAATGAGCAGTTCTTC. As protein: CASSLGVAGVNEQFF.

CDR3 in amino acids: CATSRDRGWQPQHF. DNA for the CDR3: TGTGCCACCAGCAGAGACAGGGGATGGCAGCCCCAGCATTTT. The V gene is TRBV15, the J gene TRBJ1-5; TRBD1 might be the D (6 bases). The germline V gene encodes CDR1 LNHNV and CDR2 YYDKDF (reference sequence). The CDR3 is made up of 14 amino acids. Trimming stripped 0 bases from V and 7 bases from J, with 10 bases between.